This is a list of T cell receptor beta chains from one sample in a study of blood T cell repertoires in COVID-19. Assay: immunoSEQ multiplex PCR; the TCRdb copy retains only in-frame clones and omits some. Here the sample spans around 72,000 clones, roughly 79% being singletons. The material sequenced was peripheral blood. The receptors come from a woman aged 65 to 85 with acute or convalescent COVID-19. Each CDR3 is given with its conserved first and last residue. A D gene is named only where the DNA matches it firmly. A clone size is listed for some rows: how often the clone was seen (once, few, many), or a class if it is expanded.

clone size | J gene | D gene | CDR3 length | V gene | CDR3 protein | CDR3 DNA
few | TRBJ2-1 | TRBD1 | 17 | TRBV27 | CASRGVFRGSDLDEQFF | TGTGCCAGCAGAGGGGTGTTCAGGGGGTCGGACCTGGATGAGCAGTTCTTC
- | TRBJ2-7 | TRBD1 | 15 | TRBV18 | CASSPRTGGDYEQYF | TGTGCCAGCTCACCGCGGACAGGGGGCGACTACGAGCAGTACTTC
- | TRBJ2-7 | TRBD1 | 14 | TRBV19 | CASRGTGVDYEQYF | TGTGCCAGTAGGGGGACAGGGGTCGACTACGAGCAGTACTTC
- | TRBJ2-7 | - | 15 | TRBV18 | CASSPVAGLAYEQYF | TGTGCCAGCTCACCCGTGGCGGGGTTAGCCTACGAGCAGTACTTC
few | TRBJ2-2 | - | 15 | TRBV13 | CASRPQGIEEGELFF | TGTGCCAGCAGACCACAGGGTATCGAAGAAGGGGAGCTGTTTTTT
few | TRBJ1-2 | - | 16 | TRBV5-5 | CASSLVKVAGIYGYTF | TGTGCCAGCAGCTTGGTAAAGGTGGCGGGAATCTATGGCTACACCTTC
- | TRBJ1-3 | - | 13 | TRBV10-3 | CATQGYAGNTIYF | TGTGCCACTCAGGGTTATGCGGGAAACACCATATATTTT
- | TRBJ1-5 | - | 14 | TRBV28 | CASSRGGSNQPQHF | TGTGCCAGCAGTCGAGGGGGTAGCAATCAGCCCCAGCATTTT
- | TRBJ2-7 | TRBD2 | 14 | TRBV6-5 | CASSLAGGPDEQYF | TGTGCCAGCAGTTTAGCGGGAGGGCCCGACGAGCAGTACTTC
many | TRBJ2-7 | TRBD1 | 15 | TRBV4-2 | CASSQAQGASYEQYF | TGTGCCAGCAGCCAAGCACAGGGGGCTTCCTACGAGCAGTACTTC
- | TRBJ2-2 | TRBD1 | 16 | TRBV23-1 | CASSRNRDREAGELFF | TGCGCCAGCAGTCGCAACCGGGACAGGGAGGCCGGGGAGCTGTTTTTT
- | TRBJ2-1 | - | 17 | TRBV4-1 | CASSQGDSGGSYNEQFF | TGCGCCAGCAGCCAAGGAGATAGCGGAGGCTCCTACAATGAGCAGTTCTTC
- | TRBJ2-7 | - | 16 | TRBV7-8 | CASSLDVRSSSYEQYF | TGTGCCAGCAGCTTAGACGTCAGGTCGAGCTCCTACGAGCAGTACTTC
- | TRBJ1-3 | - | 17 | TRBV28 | CASSLMGGLVSGNTIYF | TGTGCCAGCAGTTTGATGGGGGGGCTGGTCTCTGGAAACACCATATATTTT
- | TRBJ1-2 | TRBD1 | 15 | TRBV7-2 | CASSRTGTGNYGYTF | TGTGCCAGCAGCAGAACCGGGACAGGGAACTATGGCTACACCTTC
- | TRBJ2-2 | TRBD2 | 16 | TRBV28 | CASSPPPAGVPGELFF | TGTGCCAGCAGTCCCCCCCCAGCGGGAGTCCCCGGGGAGCTGTTTTTT
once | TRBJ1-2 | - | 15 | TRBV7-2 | CASNPYSGPENGYTF | TGTGCCAGCAACCCATACTCCGGTCCGGAGAATGGCTACACCTTC
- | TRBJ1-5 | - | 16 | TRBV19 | CASSTHAPNTNQPQHF | TGTGCCAGTAGCACACATGCTCCAAATACCAATCAGCCCCAGCATTTT
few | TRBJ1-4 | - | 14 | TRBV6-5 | CASTQTGPWGKLFF | TGTGCCAGCACCCAGACAGGCCCCTGGGGGAAACTGTTTTTT
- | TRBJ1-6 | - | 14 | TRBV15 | CATSRDRVSSPLHF | TGTGCCACCAGCAGAGACAGGGTTTCTTCACCCCTCCACTTT
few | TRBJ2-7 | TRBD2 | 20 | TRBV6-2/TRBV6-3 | CASSPGWEGWVAGPSYEQYF | TGTGCCAGCAGCCCCGGTTGGGAGGGTTGGGTAGCCGGACCCTCCTACGAGCAGTACTTC
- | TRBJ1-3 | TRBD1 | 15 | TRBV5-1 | CASSWGTDSGNTIYF | TGCGCCAGCAGCTGGGGGACAGACTCTGGAAACACCATATATTTT
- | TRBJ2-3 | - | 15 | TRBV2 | CASSEAGSPGDTQYF | TGTGCCAGCAGTGAAGCAGGATCACCGGGAGATACGCAGTATTTT
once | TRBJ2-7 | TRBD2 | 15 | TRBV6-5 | CATRVVAGAGYEQYF | TGTGCCACACGGGTAGTAGCGGGAGCAGGGTACGAGCAGTACTTC
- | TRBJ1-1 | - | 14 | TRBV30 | CAWTRESLNTEAFF | TGTGCCTGGACTCGGGAGAGCCTGAACACTGAAGCTTTCTTT
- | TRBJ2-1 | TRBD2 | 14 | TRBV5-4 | CASRSGSGQNEQFF | TGTGCCAGTCGTAGCGGGAGCGGTCAGAATGAGCAGTTCTTC
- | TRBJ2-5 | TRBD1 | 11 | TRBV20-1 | CSARTGYTQYF | TGCAGTGCAAGGACAGGGTATACCCAGTACTTC
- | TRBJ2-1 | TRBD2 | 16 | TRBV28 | CASSLTGLAGNNEQFF | TGTGCCAGCTCCCTAACGGGACTAGCGGGTAACAATGAGCAGTTCTTC
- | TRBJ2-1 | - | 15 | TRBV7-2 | CASSLRSAPYNEQFF | TGTGCCAGCAGCTTACGAAGCGCTCCCTACAATGAGCAGTTCTTC
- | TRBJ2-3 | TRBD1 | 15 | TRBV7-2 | CASSFRQGRRDTQYF | TGTGCCAGCAGCTTCAGACAGGGTCGAAGAGATACGCAGTATTTT
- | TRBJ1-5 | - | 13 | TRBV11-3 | CASSLGYNQPQHF | TGTGCCAGCAGCTTAGGTTATAATCAGCCCCAGCATTTT
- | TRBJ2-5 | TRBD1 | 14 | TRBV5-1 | CASSTGQVQETQYF | TGCGCCAGCAGCACGGGACAGGTTCAAGAGACCCAGTACTTC
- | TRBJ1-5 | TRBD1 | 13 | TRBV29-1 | CSVRQGLNQPQHF | TGCAGCGTCCGACAGGGGCTCAATCAGCCCCAGCATTTT